This TCR beta chain was sequenced for a study of blood T cells in healthy people across ages. Comments on this clonotype: As yet, its antigen is unknown.

Whole-study results and caveats: Those diversity estimates obtained from one million T cells were thought to be underestimates. Higher naive T cell percentage went strongly together with higher TCR beta diversity.

PCR was performed a second time for about 7 to 12 cycles using a sample-barcoded 5' primer and a J-beta primer mix. Each CDR3 protein is one row after TCRdb ran MiXCR on the 5' RACE reads. This sample has 600,000 to 850,000 distinct CDR3 sequences, with approximately 43% found just once. This clonotype originated in a woman aged 55 to 70 in good health. The sequencing sample was made of blood.

This CDR3 reads CASTRTSGDRELFF. CDR3 nucleotides: TGTGCCAGCACGCGGACTAGCGGGGACAGGGAGCTGTTTTTT. The chain employs TRBV9 and TRBJ2-2, with TRBD2 matching over 12 bases. Germline CDR1 and CDR2: SGDLS and YYNGEE. The CDR3 totals 14 residues. The J segment lost 9 bases and the V segment lost 6 bases, leaving 6 bases of the junction unmatched.